These T cell receptor beta chains were read from a single sample in a study of early T cells in non-severe SARS-CoV-2 infection. TCRdb re-called the 5' RACE reads through MiXCR, storing one row per CDR3 protein. The table has roughly 47,000 distinct CDR3 sequences, about 23% seen once. Here the sequenced sample was whole blood, taken at baseline. Source of these receptors: an adult who was a healthcare worker with PCR-confirmed SARS-CoV-2 infection or an uninfected control (not recorded which). Both conserved end residues are trimmed from each CDR3. Expanded clones are given a class, and other clones once, few, many or no size at all.

j_call clone_size v_call cdr3_aa
TRBJ2-3 - TRBV10-3 AISGTSGESTDTQY
TRBJ2-7 many TRBV6-2/TRBV6-3 ASGGTNLYEQY
TRBJ2-1 - TRBV20-1 SARDRAFPNEQF
TRBJ2-2 few TRBV7-8 ASSSPGHVNTGELF
TRBJ2-7 - TRBV29-1 SVEVRGLPYEQY
TRBJ1-1 few TRBV29-1 SVRTEARGEAF
TRBJ2-1 - TRBV19 ASSETGRNEQF
TRBJ2-7 few TRBV10-1 ASSESLETGTSGPKGSYEQY
TRBJ1-1 - TRBV9 ASSPRSYNTEAF
TRBJ2-3 - TRBV6-5 ASSWGDRHTDTQY
TRBJ2-1 - TRBV27 ASHSGAWNEQF
TRBJ2-3 few TRBV6-4 ASSDDSGGPGTQY
TRBJ1-5 few TRBV9 ASSPQGNSNQPQH
TRBJ2-7 - TRBV20-1 SAWSGGNYEQY
TRBJ1-5 - TRBV19 ASSQGRAGNQPQH
TRBJ2-7 - TRBV12-3/TRBV12-4 ASSLARLGEQY
TRBJ1-2 once TRBV5-1 ASSLGSYYGYT
TRBJ1-1 few TRBV27 ASSTTGGTEAF
TRBJ1-2 many TRBV6-1 ASSPNVGQGNT
TRBJ2-7 - TRBV7-8 ASSLAWSGGIYEQY
TRBJ1-2 - TRBV29-1 SVEVWDRGSGYT
TRBJ2-1 few TRBV5-1 ASSLEGNAIYNEQF
TRBJ1-3 - TRBV9 ASSLLDSSGNTIY
TRBJ1-2 - TRBV18 ASSNDDWRVDYGYT
TRBJ2-2 few TRBV5-1 ASSEGFVTGELF
TRBJ2-2 few TRBV20-1 SAVTSGGTGELF
TRBJ2-3 - TRBV27 ASSSGTSGADTQY
TRBJ1-2 many TRBV6-6 ASSENGANYGYT
TRBJ2-7 few TRBV18 ASSEPKMGAREQY